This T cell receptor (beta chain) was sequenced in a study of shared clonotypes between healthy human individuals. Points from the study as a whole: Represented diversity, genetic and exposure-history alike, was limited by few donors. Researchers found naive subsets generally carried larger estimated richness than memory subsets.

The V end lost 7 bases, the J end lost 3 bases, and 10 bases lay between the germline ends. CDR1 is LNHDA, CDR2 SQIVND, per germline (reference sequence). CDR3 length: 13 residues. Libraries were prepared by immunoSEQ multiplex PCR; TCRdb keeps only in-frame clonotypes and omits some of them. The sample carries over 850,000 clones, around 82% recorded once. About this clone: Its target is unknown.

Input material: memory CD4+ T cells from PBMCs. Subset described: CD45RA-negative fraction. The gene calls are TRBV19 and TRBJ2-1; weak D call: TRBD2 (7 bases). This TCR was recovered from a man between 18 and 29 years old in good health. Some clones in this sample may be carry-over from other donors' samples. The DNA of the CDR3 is TGTGCCAGTACGCGGGGGCTCTACAATGAGCAGTTCTTC. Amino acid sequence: CASTRGLYNEQFF.